This record covers a single T cell receptor (beta chain). The antigen is undetermined. This record comes from a study of OX40 agonist ivuxolimab in advanced cancers. General observations from the study: Dosing at 0.1 to 3.0 mg/kg was accompanied by clonal expansion of CD4+ and CD8+ blood T cells by week 6.

This CDR3 is built from 12 residues. Trimming took off 1 base at V and 7 bases at J, with 11 bases between the two ends. Germline V lookup: CDR1 SQVTM, CDR2 ANQGSEA. The assay was immunoSEQ multiplex PCR, and TCRdb's table has in-frame clones only and misses some. The sample lists approximately 100,000 clones, roughly nine tenths seen once, with about 0.31% in the top ten. The chain employs TRBV29-1 and TRBJ2-7, with D hard to call. The TCR was taken from an adult with an advanced solid tumor such as melanoma, head and neck, liver or kidney cancer. The sample consisted of CD4+ or CD8+ T cells sorted from blood, taken in a trial of the OX40 agonist ivuxolimab. This CDR3 reads CSVEVALGEQYF. CDR3 DNA sequence: TGCAGCGTTGAAGTCGCCCTGGGAGAGCAGTACTTC.